These T cell receptor beta chains were read from a single sample in a study of cytomegalovirus exposure and HLA in healthy donors. Sequencing was performed with immunoSEQ multiplex PCR; in TCRdb, only in-frame clones are kept and a portion is missing. The sample shows about 160,000 clones, about 80% of them seen only once. The sequencing input was PBMCs. The source is a man aged 30 to 39 in good health and CMV-seronegative. The CDR3 runs from the conserved cysteine through the conserved F or W. D genes are given only for firm matches. Size values are once, few and many counts, or a class for expanded clones, and some rows have none.

abundance	v_gene	d_gene	j_gene	CDR3nt	CDR3aa
.	TRBV7-9	TRBD2	TRBJ2-3	TGTGCCAGCAGCAAGCGCGGGGGGCGCACAGATACGCAGTATTTT	CASSKRGGRTDTQYF
.	TRBV5-4	TRBD1	TRBJ1-6	TGTGCCAGCAGCTACAAGAAGACAGGGGGCCGTTCACCCCTCCACTTT	CASSYKKTGGRSPLHF
.	TRBV18	TRBD2	TRBJ2-1	TGTGCCAGCTCGCTTGGGACTAGCAGCCACGATGAGCAGTTCTTC	CASSLGTSSHDEQFF
few	TRBV4-3	.	TRBJ2-7	TGCGCCAGCAGCCAAGATAGCACATCCTACGAGCAGTACTTC	CASSQDSTSYEQYF
.	TRBV28	TRBD1	TRBJ2-7	TGTGCCAGCAGTTGGACAGGGGGTTCACGCGAGCAGTACTTC	CASSWTGGSREQYF
.	TRBV6-1	.	TRBJ2-5	TGTGCCAGCAGTGTTGCCGGGGAGCAAGAGACCCAGTACTTC	CASSVAGEQETQYF
.	TRBV5-6	.	TRBJ2-7	TGTGCCAGCAGCAGCGTCTACGAGCAGTACTTC	CASSSVYEQYF
.	TRBV11-3	TRBD1	TRBJ2-3	TGTGCCAGCAGCAGGGGGGACAGGTTCATAGATACGCAGTATTTT	CASSRGDRFIDTQYF
.	TRBV14	TRBD2	TRBJ2-3	TGTGCCAGCAGCCAAGATTGGAGTGGTAGCGGGAGGGTTACGCAGTATTTT	CASSQDWSGSGRVTQYF
.	TRBV5-4	.	TRBJ1-2	TGTGCCAGCAGCCGGGTGGAGGGTCTAAACTATGGCTACACCTTC	CASSRVEGLNYGYTF
.	TRBV9	TRBD1	TRBJ1-2	TGTGCCAGCAGGACCGGGACAGCAGCTAACTATGGCTACACCTTC	CASRTGTAANYGYTF
few	TRBV6-5	.	TRBJ1-1	TGTGCCAGCAGTTACTTCGGGGGGAAAGGCACTGAAGCTTTCTTT	CASSYFGGKGTEAFF
.	TRBV4-2	.	TRBJ2-2	TGTGCCAGCAGCCAAGACAGGGCGAACACCGGGGAGCTGTTTTTT	CASSQDRANTGELFF
.	TRBV11-2	TRBD1	TRBJ2-7	TGTGCCAGCAGCGCCGGACAGGGGGCTTTAGACGAGCAGTACTTC	CASSAGQGALDEQYF
.	TRBV6-1	TRBD1	TRBJ1-1	TGTGCCAGCAGTGGGGGGGACAGTCTGAACACTGAAGCTTTCTTT	CASSGGDSLNTEAFF
.	TRBV5-8	.	TRBJ2-7	TGTGCCAGCATCAATCCCGGGACACCCTCCTACGAGCAGTACTTC	CASINPGTPSYEQYF
.	TRBV9	.	TRBJ1-6	TGTGCCAGCAGCGTAGAGAGCAGGCCTTCACCCCTCCACTTT	CASSVESRPSPLHF
few	TRBV27	TRBD2	TRBJ2-7	TGTGCCAGCAGACTAGCGGGCGCATACGAGCAGTACTTC	CASRLAGAYEQYF
.	TRBV19	TRBD1	TRBJ1-1	TGTGCCAGTAGTACCCGACAGGGGTTGAACACTGAAGCTTTCTTT	CASSTRQGLNTEAFF
.	TRBV5-6	.	TRBJ1-5	TGTGCCAGCAGCTTGAGGGGGATAGCTCAGCCCCAGCATTTT	CASSLRGIAQPQHF